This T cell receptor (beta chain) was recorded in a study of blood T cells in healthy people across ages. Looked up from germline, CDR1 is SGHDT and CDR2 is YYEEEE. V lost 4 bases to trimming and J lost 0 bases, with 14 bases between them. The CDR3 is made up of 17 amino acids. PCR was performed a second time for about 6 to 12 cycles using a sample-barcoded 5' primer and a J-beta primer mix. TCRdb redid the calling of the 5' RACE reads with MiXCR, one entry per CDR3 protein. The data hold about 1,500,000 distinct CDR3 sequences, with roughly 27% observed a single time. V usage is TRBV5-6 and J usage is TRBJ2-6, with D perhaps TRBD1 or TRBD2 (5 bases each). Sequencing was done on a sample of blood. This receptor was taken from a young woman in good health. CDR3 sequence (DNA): TGTGCCAGCAGCGAAGGGACGGCACGCTCTGGGGCCAACGTCCTGACTTTC. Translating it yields CASSEGTARSGANVLTF.